This T cell receptor beta chain was observed in a study of OX40 agonist ivuxolimab in advanced cancers. About the study: In this cohort, patients received ivuxolimab, an agonistic anti-OX40 (CD134) antibody. The dose-escalation cohort had hepatocellular carcinoma, melanoma, renal cell or head and neck cancer. Patients with prior anti-PD-1, anti-PD-L1 or anti-CTLA-4 therapy were eligible; less than 50% had some.

Data came from immunoSEQ multiplex PCR; TCRdb stores just in-frame clones and leaves some out. Among 30,000 to 40,000 clones, about 92% were seen once, and the ten largest hold around 24%. Germline V gives CDR1 SQVTM, CDR2 ANQGSEA. With 0 bases removed from V and 5 bases from J, the gap between germline ends came to 14 bases. This CDR3 is built from 15 residues. The chain recombines TRBV29-1 with TRBJ2-1; possible D gene TRBD2, 6 bases. The sequenced sample was CD4+ or CD8+ T cells sorted from blood, obtained in a trial of the OX40 agonist ivuxolimab. The receptor comes from an adult with an advanced solid tumor such as melanoma, head and neck, liver or kidney cancer. CDR3 sequence: CSVEDGGSPNNEQFF. CDR3 sequence (DNA): TGCAGCGTTGAAGATGGGGGGTCACCTAACAATGAGCAGTTCTTC.